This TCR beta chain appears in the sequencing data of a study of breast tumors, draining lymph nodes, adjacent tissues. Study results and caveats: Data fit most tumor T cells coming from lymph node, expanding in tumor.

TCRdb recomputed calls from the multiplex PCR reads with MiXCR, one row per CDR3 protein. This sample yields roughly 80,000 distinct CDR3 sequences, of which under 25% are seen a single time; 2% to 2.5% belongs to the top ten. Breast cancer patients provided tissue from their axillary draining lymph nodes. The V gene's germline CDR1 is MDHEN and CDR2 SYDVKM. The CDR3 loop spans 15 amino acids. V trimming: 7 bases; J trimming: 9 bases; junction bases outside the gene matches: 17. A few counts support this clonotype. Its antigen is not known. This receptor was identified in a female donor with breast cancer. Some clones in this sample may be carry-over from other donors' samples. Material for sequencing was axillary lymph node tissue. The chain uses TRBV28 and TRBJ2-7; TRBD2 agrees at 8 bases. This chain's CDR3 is CASKMNPGGTGWQYF. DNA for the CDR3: TGTGCCAGCAAAATGAATCCGGGAGGGACGGGTTGGCAGTACTTC.